These 8 T cell receptor beta chains share one sample of origin, sequenced in a study of blood T cells in healthy people across ages. It was with a sample-barcoded 5' primer and a J-beta primer mix that a second PCR of about 6 to 12 cycles was run. TCRdb re-derived calls from the 5' RACE reads in MiXCR, one entry per CDR3 protein. In the table there are fewer than 750,000 distinct CDR3 sequences, around 52% of which are singletons. Sequenced: blood. All receptors derive from an elderly woman in good health.

This clonotype was found many times. The junction departs from the called germline gene at one end, perhaps through a read error. This sequence joins TRBV5-1 and TRBJ2-1, with 7 bases matching TRBD2. CDR1 and CDR2 from the germline V gene are SGHRS and YFSETQ. The CDR3 sequence is 13 residues long. DNA of the CDR3: TGTGCCAGCTCCGGCGGGGGCTACAATGAGCAGTTCTTC. This sequence encodes CASSGGGYNEQFF.

The V and J genes are TRBV20-1 and TRBJ1-6; tentative D call: TRBD1 (6 bases). There are 14 residues in the CDR3. From germline, CDR1 is DFQATT and CDR2 SNEGSKA (reference sequence). Trimming removed 0 bases at V and 7 bases at J, with 10 bases between. The CDR3 nucleotides are TGCAGTGCTAGAGAGGGGGCTTGGAATTCACCCCTCCACTTT. Encoded protein: CSAREGAWNSPLHF.

Comments on this clonotype: A single base separates this from a much larger clone, so it may be a read error. V and J are TRBV7-2 and TRBJ2-1, with 9 bases fitting TRBD2. There are 17 residues in the CDR3. Germline V lookup: CDR1 SGHTA, CDR2 FQGNSA. Trimming cost V 0 bases and J 8 bases; bases outside gene matches: 11. CDR3 sequence reads: CASSLAPGLAPYDEQFF. The CDR3 bases are TGTGCCAGCAGCTTAGCTCCTGGACTAGCGCCTTACGATGAGCAGTTCTTC.

V usage is TRBV10-1 and J usage is TRBJ1-2; D unclear. The CDR3 contains 13 residues. The V and J ends lost 3 bases and 4 bases respectively, with 9 bases between them. The germline CDR1 and CDR2 sequences are WNHNN and SYGVQD (reference sequence). CDR3 in amino acids: CASSDSAPYGYTF. CDR3 nucleotides: TGCGCCAGCAGTGACAGCGCTCCCTATGGCTACACCTTC.

The V and J genes are TRBV7-2 and TRBJ2-7; D may be TRBD1 (6 bases). Trimming took 6 bases from V and 7 from J, leaving 19 bases between them. CDR1 and CDR2 (germline): SGHTA, FQGNSA. The CDR3 runs to 14 residues. The CDR3 DNA reads as TGTGCCAGCAGTCTTAGGGGGTATGGGCGGGAGCAGTACTTC. Translating gives CASSLRGYGREQYF.

This clonotype has just one count. The chain is built from TRBV7-9 and TRBJ2-1, with a possible D match to TRBD2 (6 bases). With 0 bases removed from V and 7 bases from J, the gap between germline ends came to 13 bases. CDR3 size: 15 residues. Germline V gene lookup returns CDR1 SEHNR and CDR2 FQNEAQ (reference sequence). Here the CDR3 reads CASSLAGSSVNEQFF. The CDR3 nucleotides read TGTGCCAGCAGCTTAGCGGGGTCTAGCGTGAATGAGCAGTTCTTC.

The chain uses TRBV5-1 and TRBJ2-5; possibly TRBD1 for D (6 bases). Per the germline V gene, CDR1 is SGHRS and CDR2 is YFSETQ. Trimming took 5 bases from V and 4 from J, leaving 12 bases between them. CDR3 size: 13 residues. The CDR3 nucleotides are TGCGCCAGCAGGACAGGTGTTACAGAGACCCAGTACTTC. Translating it yields CASRTGVTETQYF.

The V gene is TRBV6-1, the J gene TRBJ1-5, with 10 bases lining up with TRBD1. Germline values: CDR1 MNHNS, CDR2 SASEGT. The CDR3 totals 15 residues. The V segment lost 8 bases and the J segment 6 bases; nucleotides outside the gene matches: 10. DNA of the CDR3: TGTGCCAGCGCCCAAGACAGGGGGCCCCTTCAGCCCCAGCATTTT. Translation gives CASAQDRGPLQPQHF.